This T cell receptor (beta chain) was identified during a study of blood T cell repertoires in COVID-19. Study as a whole: Sites in the United States, Italy and Spain provided acute and convalescent COVID-19 samples. Sample material is recorded as cDNA or gDNA derived from T cells, B-cell-depleted T cells, or PBMCs.

Profiling relied on immunoSEQ multiplex PCR, and the TCRdb table lists in-frame clones only, not all of them. Here the sample spans around 250,000 clones, 70% to 85% being singletons. Germline V lookup: CDR1 SNHLY, CDR2 FYNNEI. This CDR3 spans 15 amino acids. J lost 9 bases, V lost 7 bases, and 8 bases had no gene match. The sequencing sample was made of peripheral blood. The clonotype was recovered from an elderly woman with acute or convalescent COVID-19. The chain uses TRBV2 and TRBJ2-1; 14 bases fit TRBD2. CDR3 amino acids: CASMGTSGRHGEQFF. CDR3 nucleotides: TGTGCCAGCATGGGGACTAGCGGGAGACATGGTGAGCAGTTCTTC. Based on the CDR3 plus reference TRBV2 and TRBJ2-1, the full variable domain is EPEVTQTPSHQVTQMGQEVILRCVPISNHLYFYWYRQILGQKVEFLVSFYNNEISEKSEIFDDQFSVERPDGSNFTLKIRSTKLEDSAMYFCASMGTSGRHGEQFFGPGTRLTVL.